A selection of T cell receptor beta chains follows, all from one sample in a study of blood T cell repertoires in COVID-19. Clones were sequenced by immunoSEQ multiplex PCR, and TCRdb holds only the in-frame ones, with some missing. The data contain some 520,000 clones, roughly nine tenths of them singletons. Source material: peripheral blood. The receptor source for this set is a young man with COVID-19, enrolled during active disease. CDR3s include the opening cysteine and the closing phenylalanine or tryptophan. D genes are given only for firm matches. The size entry is marked missing in some rows and otherwise reads once, few, many or a size class.

D gene	J gene	clone size	V gene	CDR3 protein	CDR3 DNA
TRBD1	TRBJ1-3	NA	TRBV5-1	CASSWTGTEGNTIYF	TGCGCCAGCAGCTGGACGGGGACAGAAGGAAACACCATATATTTT
NA	TRBJ2-3	NA	TRBV19	CASSIGGKGTDTQYF	TGTGCCAGTAGTATTGGCGGGAAGGGGACAGATACGCAGTATTTT
NA	TRBJ2-1	NA	TRBV18	CASSPGTPRNEQFF	TGTGCCAGCTCACCAGGGACTCCGCGGAATGAGCAGTTCTTC
TRBD2	TRBJ2-7	NA	TRBV6-1	CASSEVSSGSVEQYF	TGTGCCAGCAGTGAAGTGAGTAGCGGGAGTGTCGAGCAGTACTTC
TRBD1	TRBJ1-1	few	TRBV5-8	CASSRSGTGTGTEAFF	TGTGCCAGCAGCCGTTCCGGGACAGGGACGGGGACTGAAGCTTTCTTT
TRBD2	TRBJ2-1	NA	TRBV5-6	CASSLVLAGYNEQFF	TGTGCCAGCAGCTTGGTCCTAGCGGGGTACAATGAGCAGTTCTTC
TRBD1	TRBJ1-2	NA	TRBV13	CASSATGANYGYTF	TGTGCCAGCAGTGCGACAGGGGCTAACTATGGCTACACCTTC
NA	TRBJ2-1	NA	TRBV11-1	CASSLEPGTYNEQFF	TGTGCCAGCAGCTTAGAGCCGGGAACCTACAATGAGCAGTTCTTC
NA	TRBJ2-1	NA	TRBV6-1	CASSEAGTGYNEQFF	TGTGCCAGCAGTGAAGCGGGGACTGGATACAATGAGCAGTTCTTC
NA	TRBJ2-7	NA	TRBV5-1	CASSLAGQGAYEQYF	TGCGCCAGCAGCTTGGCCGGCCAAGGGGCCTACGAGCAGTACTTC
NA	TRBJ2-3	NA	TRBV12-3/TRBV12-4	CASRRDTQYF	TGTGCCTCCCGCCGGGATACGCAGTATTTT
TRBD1	TRBJ2-5	NA	TRBV7-8	CASSFRTGEETQYF	TGTGCCAGCAGCTTTAGGACAGGGGAAGAGACCCAGTACTTC
TRBD1	TRBJ1-5	NA	TRBV6-5	CASNGQVNQPQHF	TGTGCCAGCAATGGACAGGTCAATCAGCCCCAGCATTTT
TRBD1	TRBJ2-7	many	TRBV6-5	CASSYRDRGYEQYF	TGTGCCAGCAGCTACAGGGACAGGGGGTACGAGCAGTACTTC
NA	TRBJ2-7	NA	TRBV3-1/TRBV3-2	CASSQEGNEQYF	TGTGCCAGCAGCCAAGAGGGCAACGAGCAGTACTTC
NA	TRBJ1-2	once	TRBV13	CASSLGLGGDGYTF	TGTGCCAGCAGCTTAGGGCTCGGGGGGGATGGCTACACCTTC
TRBD1	TRBJ2-3	NA	TRBV28	CASSLSQGDTDTQYF	TGTGCCAGCAGTTTGAGTCAGGGGGACACAGATACGCAGTATTTT
TRBD2	TRBJ2-3	NA	TRBV6-5	CASSYGSGSSDTQYF	TGTGCCAGCAGTTACGGAAGCGGGAGCTCAGATACGCAGTATTTT
NA	TRBJ2-1	once	TRBV12-5	CASGTGTPYNEQFF	TGTGCTAGTGGGACCGGGACACCCTACAATGAGCAGTTCTTC
NA	TRBJ2-5	NA	TRBV24-1	CATSDSQETQYF	TGTGCCACCAGTGATTCGCAAGAGACCCAGTACTTC
NA	TRBJ1-6	once	TRBV6-5	CASSYEAGASPLHF	TGTGCCAGCAGTTACGAGGCAGGGGCTTCACCCCTCCACTTT
NA	TRBJ2-3	NA	TRBV10-1	CASSESPSADTQYF	TGCGCCAGCAGTGAGTCCCCTAGCGCAGATACGCAGTATTTT
TRBD2	TRBJ2-1	NA	TRBV9	CASSEFSGLAGHNEQFF	TGTGCCAGCAGCGAATTCTCCGGACTAGCGGGTCACAATGAGCAGTTCTTC
TRBD1	TRBJ2-1	NA	TRBV6-1	CASSEVQGAHLF	TGTGCCAGCAGTGAGGTACAGGGGGCGCATCTCTTC
TRBD1	TRBJ1-1	NA	TRBV5-1	CASSPQGTGDTEAFF	TGCGCCAGCAGCCCTCAAGGGACAGGGGACACTGAAGCTTTCTTT
TRBD2	TRBJ2-7	NA	TRBV18	CASSPPTSGASYEQYF	TGTGCCAGCTCACCACCGACTAGCGGGGCCTCCTACGAGCAGTACTTC
NA	TRBJ2-2	NA	TRBV12-3/TRBV12-4	CASSSGTGELFF	TGTGCCAGCAGTTCGGGCACCGGGGAGCTGTTTTTT
TRBD2	TRBJ2-2	few	TRBV4-2	CASRWTSGDTGELFF	TGTGCCAGCAGGTGGACTAGCGGTGACACCGGGGAGCTGTTTTTT
TRBD1	TRBJ1-1	NA	TRBV18	CASSRNNPGQGRGSTEAFF	TGTGCCAGCTCACGAAATAATCCGGGACAGGGAAGGGGATCCACTGAAGCTTTCTTT